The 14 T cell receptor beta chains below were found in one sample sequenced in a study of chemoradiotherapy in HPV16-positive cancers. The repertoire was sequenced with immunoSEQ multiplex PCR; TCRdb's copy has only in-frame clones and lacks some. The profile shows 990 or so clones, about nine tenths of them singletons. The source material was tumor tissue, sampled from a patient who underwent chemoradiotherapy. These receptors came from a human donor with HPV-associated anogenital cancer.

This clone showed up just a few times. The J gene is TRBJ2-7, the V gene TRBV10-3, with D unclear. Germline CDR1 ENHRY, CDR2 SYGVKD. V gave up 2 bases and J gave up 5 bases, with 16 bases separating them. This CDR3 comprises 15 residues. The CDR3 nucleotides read TGTGCCATCAGTGAGGGGGTTGCGGATATCAACGAGCAGTACTTC. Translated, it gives CAISEGVADINEQYF.

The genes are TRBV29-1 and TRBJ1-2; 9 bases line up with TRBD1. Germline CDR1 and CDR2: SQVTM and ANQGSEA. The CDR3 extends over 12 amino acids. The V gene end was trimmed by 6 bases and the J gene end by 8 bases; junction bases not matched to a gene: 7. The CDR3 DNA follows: TGCAGCGTGGAACAGGGGGCGGGAGGCTACACCTTC. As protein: CSVEQGAGGYTF.

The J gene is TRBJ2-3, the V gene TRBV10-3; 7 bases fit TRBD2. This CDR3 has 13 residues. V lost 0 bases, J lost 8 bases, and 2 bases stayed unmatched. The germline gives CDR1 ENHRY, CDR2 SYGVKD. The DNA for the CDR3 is TGTGCCATCAGTGAGTCCGGGACTACTACGCAGTATTTT. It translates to CAISESGTTTQYF.

The CDR3 DNA reads as TGTGCGAGGGGGGGGGCGCAGGGCTACACCTTC. Translating it yields CARGGAQGYTF. The V call is TRBV30, the J call TRBJ1-2; perhaps TRBD1 as D (6 bases). From germline, CDR1 is GTSNPN and CDR2 SVGIG (reference sequence). CDR3 length: 11 residues.

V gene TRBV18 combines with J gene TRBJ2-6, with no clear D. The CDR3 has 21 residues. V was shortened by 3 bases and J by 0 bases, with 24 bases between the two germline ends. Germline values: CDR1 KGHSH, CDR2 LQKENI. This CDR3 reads CASSPRLWVRRNSSGANVLTF. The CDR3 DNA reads TGTGCCAGCTCACCGCGGCTTTGGGTTCGGCGTAATAGCTCTGGGGCCAACGTCCTGACTTTC.

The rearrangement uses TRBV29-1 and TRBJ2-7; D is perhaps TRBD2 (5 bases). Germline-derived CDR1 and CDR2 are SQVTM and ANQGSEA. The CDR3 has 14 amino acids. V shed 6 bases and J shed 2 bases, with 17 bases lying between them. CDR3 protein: CSVALTSEPYEQYF. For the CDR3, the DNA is TGCAGCGTCGCCCTAACTAGTGAACCCTACGAGCAGTACTTC.

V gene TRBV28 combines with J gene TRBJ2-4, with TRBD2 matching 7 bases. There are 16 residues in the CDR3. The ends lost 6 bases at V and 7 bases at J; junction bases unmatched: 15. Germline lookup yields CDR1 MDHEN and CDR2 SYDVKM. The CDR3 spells CASRTTGGVSKNIQYF. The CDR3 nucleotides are TGTGCCAGCAGGACGACTGGGGGGGTTAGTAAGAACATTCAGTACTTC.

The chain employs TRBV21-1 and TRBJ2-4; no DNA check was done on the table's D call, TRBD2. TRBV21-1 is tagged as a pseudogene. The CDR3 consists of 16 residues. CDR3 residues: CASSKSGGEAKNIQYF. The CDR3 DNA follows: TGTGCCAGCAGCAAATCGGGGGGGGAGGCCAAAAACATTCAGTACTTC.

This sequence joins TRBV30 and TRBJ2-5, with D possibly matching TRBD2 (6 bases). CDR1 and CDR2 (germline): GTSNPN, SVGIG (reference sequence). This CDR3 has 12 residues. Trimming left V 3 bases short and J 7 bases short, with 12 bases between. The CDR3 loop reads CAWSPVGGTQYF. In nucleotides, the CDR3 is TGTGCCTGGAGCCCTGTCGGGGGGACCCAGTACTTC.

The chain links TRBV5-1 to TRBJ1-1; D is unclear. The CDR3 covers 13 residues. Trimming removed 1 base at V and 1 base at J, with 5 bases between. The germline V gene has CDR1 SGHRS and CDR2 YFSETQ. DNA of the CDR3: TGCGCCAGCAGCTTGCTCGAGAACACTGAAGCTTTCTTT. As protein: CASSLLENTEAFF.

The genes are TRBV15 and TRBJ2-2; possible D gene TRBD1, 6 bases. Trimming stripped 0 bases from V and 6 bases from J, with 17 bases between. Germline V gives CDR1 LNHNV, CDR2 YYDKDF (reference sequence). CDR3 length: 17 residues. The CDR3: CATSRDRGWGSPGELFF. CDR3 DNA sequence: TGTGCCACCAGCAGAGACAGGGGATGGGGCAGCCCCGGGGAGCTGTTTTTT.

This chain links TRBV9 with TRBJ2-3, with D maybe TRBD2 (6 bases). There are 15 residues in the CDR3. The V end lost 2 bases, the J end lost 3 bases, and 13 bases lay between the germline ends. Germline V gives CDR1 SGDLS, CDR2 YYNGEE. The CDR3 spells CASSVPGGATDTQYF. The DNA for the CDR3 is TGTGCCAGCAGCGTTCCGGGCGGGGCTACAGATACGCAGTATTTT.

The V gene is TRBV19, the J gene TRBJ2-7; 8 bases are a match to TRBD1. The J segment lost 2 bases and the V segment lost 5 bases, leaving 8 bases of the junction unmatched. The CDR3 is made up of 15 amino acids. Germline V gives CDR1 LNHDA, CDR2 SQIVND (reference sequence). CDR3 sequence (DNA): TGTGCCAGTAGTGCAGGACAGGGTCCCGCCTACGAGCAGTACTTC. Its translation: CASSAGQGPAYEQYF.

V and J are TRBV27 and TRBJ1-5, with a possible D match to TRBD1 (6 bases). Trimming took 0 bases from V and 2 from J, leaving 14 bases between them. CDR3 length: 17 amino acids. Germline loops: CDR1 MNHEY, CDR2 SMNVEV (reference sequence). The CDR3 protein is CASSLSGGTPGNQPQHF. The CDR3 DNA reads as TGTGCCAGCAGTTTATCTGGAGGGACACCGGGCAATCAGCCCCAGCATTTT.